This is a list of T cell receptor beta chains from one sample in a study of T cell responses to AZD1222 COVID-19 vaccine. Method: immunoSEQ multiplex PCR; TCRdb's copy keeps in-frame clones and lacks some. There are some 150,000 clones in the sample; roughly 90% occur only once, and less than 3.5% lies in the top ten. The input for sequencing was peripheral blood, taken 28 days after the second AZD1222 dose. The receptor source for this set is an adult who received the AZD1222 COVID-19 vaccine. The CDR3 runs from the conserved cysteine through the conserved F or W. Fields, in order: V gene, clone size, J gene, CDR3 length, D gene, CDR3 DNA, CDR3 protein. D genes are given only for firm matches. Some rows mark clone size as missing; the rest say once, few, many or name a class of expanded clone.

>TRBV6-5|-|TRBJ2-7|12|-
TGTGCCAGCGGGTGGGACTCCTACGAGCAGTACTTC
CASGWDSYEQYF
>TRBV3-1/TRBV3-2|-|TRBJ2-7|14|-
TGTGCCAGCAGCCAAGCGGGACGACCCTACGAGCAGTACTTC
CASSQAGRPYEQYF
>TRBV28|-|TRBJ1-2|12|-
TGTGCCAGCCACGGGGCGGGCTATGGCTACACCTTC
CASHGAGYGYTF
>TRBV9|-|TRBJ1-2|10|-
TGTGCCAGCAGCGTAGTCCCCTACACCTTC
CASSVVPYTF
>TRBV7-9|-|TRBJ1-1|17|-
TGTGCCAGCAGCACCGGGACTCATGGCGGGAAGAACACTGAAGCTTTCTTT
CASSTGTHGGKNTEAFF
>TRBV28|-|TRBJ2-7|16|-
TGTGCCAGCAGTTTTTTGGGCCGTCTGACCGCGGCCGAGCAGTACTTC
CASSFLGRLTAAEQYF
>TRBV28|-|TRBJ2-5|13|-
TGTGCCAGCAGCGGGCCCAACCAAGAGACCCAGTACTTC
CASSGPNQETQYF
>TRBV5-1|few|TRBJ2-1|14|-
TGCGCCAGCAGCTTGGTCGCATCCTACAATGAGCAGTTCTTC
CASSLVASYNEQFF
>TRBV28|-|TRBJ2-3|14|TRBD2
TGTGCCAGCAGTTTAGGGGGAGGGACAGATACGCAGTATTTT
CASSLGGGTDTQYF
>TRBV24-1|few|TRBJ2-2|13|-
TGTGCCACCAATGGGCCCAACACCGGGGAGCTGTTTTTT
CATNGPNTGELFF
>TRBV6-2/TRBV6-3|-|TRBJ2-7|13|TRBD1
TGTGCCAGCAGTACCCGGGACAGCTACGAGCAGTACTTC
CASSTRDSYEQYF
>TRBV5-5|-|TRBJ2-7|14|TRBD2
TGTGCCAGCAACCAACCGGGACTAGCTTACGAGCAGTACTTC
CASNQPGLAYEQYF
>TRBV27|-|TRBJ1-4|12|TRBD1
TGTGCCAGCAGTCTCCAGGGGGGGAAACTGTTTTTT
CASSLQGGKLFF
>TRBV28|-|TRBJ2-7|12|-
TGTGCCAGCAGTTTTGAGGTGTCCGAGCAGTACTTC
CASSFEVSEQYF
>TRBV19|-|TRBJ2-5|15|TRBD2
TGTGCCAGTAGCACGACAGCGGGAGGACAAGAGACCCAGTACTTC
CASSTTAGGQETQYF
>TRBV18|-|TRBJ1-5|16|TRBD1
TGTGCCAGCTCACCTATGGACAGGAGAACGAATCAGCCCCAGCATTTT
CASSPMDRRTNQPQHF
>TRBV24-1|once|TRBJ2-5|24|TRBD2
TGTGCCACCAGTGATTTGAGTCAGGTCGAGAGGTGGACTAGCCCCGCTCCTCTCTTGGAGACCCAGTACTTC
CATSDLSQVERWTSPAPLLETQYF
>TRBV3-1/TRBV3-2|-|TRBJ2-5|12|-
TGTGCCAGCAGCTGGGGGGCCGAGACCCAGTACTTC
CASSWGAETQYF
>TRBV29-1|-|TRBJ1-2|15|-
TGCAGCGCTCCCCGGGGGCCAAACGACAACTATGGCTACACCTTC
CSAPRGPNDNYGYTF
>TRBV19|-|TRBJ1-1|14|TRBD1
TGTGCCAGTACCGGACAGGGGACGAACACTGAAGCTTTCTTT
CASTGQGTNTEAFF
>TRBV5-1|-|TRBJ2-2|15|-
TGCGCCAGCAGCTCCGGGCAGGGAAAGTTCGGGGAGCTGTTTTTT
CASSSGQGKFGELFF
>TRBV3-1/TRBV3-2|-|TRBJ2-7|15|-
TGTGCCAGCAGCCAAGATGAGAGTCTCATCTACGAGCAGTACTTC
CASSQDESLIYEQYF
>TRBV28|-|TRBJ1-3|17|-
TGTGCCAGCAGTTTATCAGCTCTAGGGGCCCGCGGAAACACCATATATTTT
CASSLSALGARGNTIYF
>TRBV19|-|TRBJ1-5|15|TRBD1
TGTGCCAGTAGTGTGACAGGGGGCAGCAATCAGCCCCAGCATTTT
CASSVTGGSNQPQHF
>TRBV29-1|-|TRBJ1-1|14|TRBD1
TGCAGCGGGGGGACAGGGGCCATGAACACTGAAGCTTTCTTT
CSGGTGAMNTEAFF
>TRBV5-6|-|TRBJ2-7|12|-
TGTGCCAGCAGAATTAGGGACTACGAGCAGTACTTC
CASRIRDYEQYF
>TRBV14|-|TRBJ1-1|14|-
TGTGCCAGCAGCCTAAGGGGAATGAACACTGAAGCTTTCTTT
CASSLRGMNTEAFF
>TRBV5-1|-|TRBJ2-2|15|-
TGCGCCAGCAGCTTGGAACCCTCGAACACCGGGGAGCTGTTTTTT
CASSLEPSNTGELFF
>TRBV2|-|TRBJ1-2|15|-
TGTGCCAGCAGTGAGGTGCGGGCCGCTAACTATGGCTACACCTTC
CASSEVRAANYGYTF
>TRBV11-2|once|TRBJ2-1|15|-
TGTGCCAGCAGCTTGAAGGAGGGCCGCTACAATGAGCAGTTCTTC
CASSLKEGRYNEQFF
>TRBV18|-|TRBJ2-7|16|-
TGTGCCAGCTCACACGGACGTCGCTGGAGTAGGTACGAGCAGTACTTC
CASSHGRRWSRYEQYF
>TRBV4-1|-|TRBJ2-2|15|-
TGCGCCAGCAGTCGACTAGACGCGAACACCGGGGAGCTGTTTTTT
CASSRLDANTGELFF
>TRBV18|-|TRBJ1-5|16|-
TGTGCCAGCTCACCTTACTTTGACAAAGCCCATCAGCCCCAGCATTTT
CASSPYFDKAHQPQHF
>TRBV6-2/TRBV6-3|-|TRBJ1-1|13|-
TGTGCCAGCAGTCCCCCCCGGAGCACTGAAGCTTTCTTT
CASSPPRSTEAFF
>TRBV3-1/TRBV3-2|few|TRBJ1-3|16|-
TGTGCCAGCAGCCCAGCGGTCCCGAGCTCTGGAAACACCATATATTTT
CASSPAVPSSGNTIYF
>TRBV9|-|TRBJ2-1|15|-
TGTGCCAGCAGCGTAAGGGGGACGAGAGACGATGAGCAGTTCTTC
CASSVRGTRDDEQFF
>TRBV5-1|-|TRBJ2-5|13|TRBD2
TGCGCCAGCAGCCGGACTAGCGGAGAGACCCAGTACTTC
CASSRTSGETQYF
>TRBV30|-|TRBJ1-2|12|TRBD1
TGTGCCTGGACCCAGGGGGGCTATGGCTACACCTTC
CAWTQGGYGYTF
>TRBV28|once|TRBJ1-5|14|-
TGTGCCAGCAGAACCGACAGAGACCATCAGCCCCAGCATTTT
CASRTDRDHQPQHF
>TRBV19|-|TRBJ1-4|15|-
TGTGCCAGTAGTACCCGGAGGCGGTTTGATGAAAAACTGTTTTTT
CASSTRRRFDEKLFF
>TRBV2|-|TRBJ2-7|18|TRBD2
TGTGCCAGCAGTGAAAGCCTAGCGGGATCCTATCATCTCTACGAGCAGTACTTC
CASSESLAGSYHLYEQYF
>TRBV4-1|-|TRBJ1-5|16|-
TGCGCCAGCAGCCAAGTCGGACGAACGATCAATCAGCCCCAGCATTTT
CASSQVGRTINQPQHF
>TRBV28|-|TRBJ2-7|15|-
TGTGCCAGCAGTCAAAAAGGGGGGATGGTAAACGAGCAGTACTTC
CASSQKGGMVNEQYF
>TRBV5-1|-|TRBJ1-1|14|TRBD1
TGCGCCAGCAGCCTGGGGACAGAGAACACTGAAGCTTTCTTT
CASSLGTENTEAFF
>TRBV6-5|-|TRBJ1-2|13|-
TGTGCCAGCAGTCTACAGGGTATCTATGGCTACACCTTC
CASSLQGIYGYTF